Below, 19 T cell receptor beta chains from the same sample are listed, as sequenced in a study of T-cell memory formation after mild COVID-19. TCRdb processed the 5' RACE reads anew with MiXCR; each CDR3 protein has one entry. The table lists roughly 410,000 distinct CDR3 sequences, less than 25% of them singletons. The sequenced material came from PBMCs or a T cell subset sorted from them (not recorded which). The source is an adult woman who had mild COVID-19 (a few samples of this study predate the infection). Cell type and time point are not known.

This clonotype was observed a handful of times. The chain recombines TRBV20-1 with TRBJ1-2; D is possibly TRBD1 (6 bases). The V and J ends lost 5 bases and 8 bases respectively, with 18 bases between them. Germline V gene lookup returns CDR1 DFQATT and CDR2 SNEGSKA (reference sequence). The CDR3 is made up of 13 amino acids. CDR3 sequence (DNA): TGCAGTGCTCCACTACTTCACCAGGGGGGCTACACCTTC. Translated: CSAPLLHQGGYTF.

CDR3 protein: CASSQEASGGAWNEQFF. The DNA for the CDR3 is TGCGCCAGCAGCCAAGAGGCTAGCGGGGGGGCATGGAATGAGCAGTTCTTC. The chain has TRBV4-1 and TRBJ2-1; 12 bases align to TRBD2. Germline-derived CDR1 and CDR2 are MGHRA and YSYEKL. The CDR3 has 17 residues. Trimming removed 0 bases from V and 7 bases from J; junction bases left unmatched: 7.

This clonotype appeared a single time. This rearrangement joins TRBV5-5 to TRBJ2-7; tentatively, D is TRBD1 or TRBD2 (5 bases each). Germline CDR1 SGHKS, CDR2 YYEKEE (reference sequence). V dropped 0 bases and J dropped 0 bases, with 13 bases sitting between them. This CDR3 contains 16 residues. The CDR3 protein is CASSLGPGRGSYEQYF. The CDR3 nucleotides read TGTGCCAGCAGCTTGGGGCCGGGAAGGGGCTCCTACGAGCAGTACTTC.

The J gene is TRBJ2-5, the V gene TRBV30; maybe TRBD1 (5 bases). Per the germline V gene, CDR1 is GTSNPN and CDR2 is SVGIG (reference sequence). V dropped 2 bases and J dropped 5 bases, with 9 bases sitting between them. The CDR3 is 12 amino acids. CDR3 protein: CAWSFGAETQYF. CDR3 nucleotides: TGTGCCTGGAGTTTTGGGGCGGAGACCCAGTACTTC.

The rearrangement links TRBV7-9 to TRBJ2-3; D gene ambiguous. CDR1 is SEHNR, CDR2 FQNEAQ, per germline (reference sequence). The ends were cut back, 3 bases at V and 0 bases at J, with 7 bases in the middle. This CDR3 spans 14 amino acids. CDR3 loop: CASSFSASTDTQYF. For the CDR3, the DNA is TGTGCCAGCAGCTTTTCAGCGAGCACAGATACGCAGTATTTT.

This sequence joins TRBV20-1 and TRBJ1-2; D not certain. The CDR3 extends over 13 amino acids. Germline CDR1 DFQATT, CDR2 SNEGSKA (reference sequence). V was trimmed by 7 bases and J by 4 bases, leaving 16 bases between them. The CDR3 protein is CSVGQVVTYGYTF. The DNA for the CDR3 is TGCAGTGTTGGCCAGGTCGTGACCTATGGCTACACCTTC.

V gene TRBV5-6 combines with J gene TRBJ1-2, with D perhaps matching TRBD1 (5 bases). Per the germline V gene, CDR1 is SGHDT and CDR2 is YYEEEE. CDR3 size: 14 residues. V dropped 4 bases and J dropped 2 bases, with 12 bases sitting between them. The CDR3 DNA follows: TGTGCCAGCAGCCTGGGACTGCTCAACTATGGCTACACCTTC. Translating it yields CASSLGLLNYGYTF.

The rearrangement joins TRBV6-2 or TRBV6-3 to TRBJ2-5, with TRBD1 as a possible D gene (6 bases). V lost 6 bases and J lost 5, with 25 bases in between. The CDR3 loop spans 17 amino acids. CDR1 and CDR2 from the germline V gene are MNHEY and SVGEGT. The CDR3 sequence: CASSYEIGQILPETQYF. In nucleotides, the CDR3 is TGTGCCAGCAGCTACGAAATAGGACAGATTCTCCCCGAGACCCAGTACTTC.

This clonotype was seen only a few times. The chain has TRBV2 and TRBJ2-3; maybe TRBD1 (6 bases). This CDR3 has 14 residues. V lost 3 bases and J lost 5, with 12 bases in between. Germline loops: CDR1 SNHLY, CDR2 FYNNEI. The CDR3 bases are TGTGCCAGCAGTGATAAGGGGGAGAGAGATACGCAGTATTTT. Amino acids: CASSDKGERDTQYF.

This clonotype was detected only a few times. This chain uses TRBV24-1 with TRBJ2-4, with D perhaps TRBD1 (7 bases). CDR1 is KGHDR and CDR2 is SFDVKD in the germline V gene. The ends were cut back, 12 bases at V and 5 bases at J, with 10 bases in the middle. This CDR3 comprises 11 residues. CDR3 region: CAAGQQNIQYF. The CDR3 coding sequence is TGTGCCGCGGGACAGCAAAACATTCAGTACTTC.

The rearrangement links TRBV7-7 to TRBJ2-1, with TRBD2 matching 12 bases. V shed 5 bases and J 8 bases; nucleotides not matched to a gene: 7. CDR1 is SSHAT, CDR2 FNYEAQ, per germline (reference sequence). The CDR3 loop spans 15 amino acids. CDR3 loop: CASSPTSGGKDEQFF. As DNA, the CDR3 is TGTGCCAGCAGCCCAACTAGCGGGGGGAAGGATGAGCAGTTCTTC.

J is TRBJ2-3 and V is TRBV20-1, with D possibly TRBD1 on 5 matching bases. Trimming shortened V by 1 base and J by 6 bases, and 11 bases separated the two germline ends. The CDR3 has 13 amino acids. Germline CDR1 is DFQATT and CDR2 is SNEGSKA (reference sequence). The CDR3 here is CSARGSRVDTQYF. The CDR3 DNA follows: TGCAGTGCTAGAGGGTCCAGGGTTGATACGCAGTATTTT.

This rearrangement joins TRBV7-9 to TRBJ2-1; 12 bases align to TRBD2. The germline V gene has CDR1 SEHNR and CDR2 FQNEAQ (reference sequence). The CDR3 is 17 residues long. With 2 bases clipped from V and 7 bases from J, the junction kept 9 bases outside the gene matches. The CDR3 DNA reads as TGTGCCAGCAGCTTATCTCAGACTAGCGGGAGACGTAATGAGCAGTTCTTC. Its protein is CASSLSQTSGRRNEQFF.

The rearrangement uses TRBV3-1 and TRBJ1-2; D is unclear. Between the trimmed V and J ends, which lost 1 base and 8 bases, there was a span of 17 bases. Germline loops: CDR1 LGHDT, CDR2 YNNKEL (reference sequence). The CDR3 has 15 residues. CDR3 loop: CASSQGGLRGHGYTF. CDR3 in DNA: TGTGCCAGCAGCCAAGGGGGTTTACGGGGTCACGGCTACACCTTC.

This sequence joins TRBV3-1 and TRBJ2-2, with 9 bases matching TRBD2. CDR1 is LGHDT and CDR2 is YNNKEL in the germline V gene (reference sequence). The V and J ends lost 0 bases and 6 bases, in that order; junction bases with no gene match: 8. The CDR3 totals 17 residues. The CDR3 nucleotides are TGTGCCAGCAGCCAAGATCGAAGCGGGGGGATATCCGGGGAGCTGTTTTTT. Amino acid sequence: CASSQDRSGGISGELFF.

The sample holds a few counts of this clonotype. The genes are TRBV5-6 and TRBJ2-3, with TRBD2 identical over 8 bases. Unmatched junction bases numbered 9, after V lost 3 bases and J lost 0 bases. The germline gives CDR1 SGHDT, CDR2 YYEEEE. The CDR3 is 17 amino acids. The chain's CDR3 is CASSSGGDSGSTDTQYF. The CDR3 bases are TGTGCCAGCAGCTCCGGGGGGGATAGCGGTAGCACAGATACGCAGTATTTT.

This clonotype has only a few counts. CDR3 sequence: CSARVSGNYNEQFF. CDR3 nucleotide sequence: TGCAGTGCTAGAGTAAGCGGCAATTACAATGAGCAGTTCTTC. This chain links TRBV20-1 with TRBJ2-1; D is possibly TRBD2 (5 bases). CDR3 size: 14 residues. From germline, CDR1 is DFQATT and CDR2 SNEGSKA (reference sequence). The germline V and J ends were trimmed by 1 base and 4 bases, with 11 bases remaining between them.

This sequence joins TRBV29-1 and TRBJ2-7; 8 bases match TRBD1. The CDR3 extends over 14 amino acids. The V and J ends lost 5 bases and 3 bases, in that order; junction bases with no gene match: 9. The germline gives CDR1 SQVTM, CDR2 ANQGSEA. CDR3 protein: CSVRTGSILYEQYF. The CDR3 DNA is TGCAGCGTTCGGACAGGGTCGATCCTCTACGAGCAGTACTTC.

This clonotype turned up a few times. CDR3 nucleotide sequence: TGTGCCAGCAGCTTAGAGGACCTCAATGAGCAGTTCTTC. This translates into CASSLEDLNEQFF. The chain is built from TRBV7-9 and TRBJ2-1; D is uncertain. Trimming removed 1 base at V and 6 bases at J, with 7 bases between. Germline CDR1 reads SEHNR; CDR2 reads FQNEAQ (reference sequence). This CDR3 spans 13 amino acids.